One and the same sample provided the 25 T cell receptor beta chains below, sequenced in a study of T cell repertoires in cytomegalovirus infection (dated by TCRdb to about 2019). The sample's treatment or condition label, in plain terms: in vitro stimulation with specific CMV peptide epitopes to enrich CMV-specific T cells. TCRdb records Illumina HiSeq 1500 as the sequencer. The raw public reads went through TCRdb reprocessing: fastp at Q25, MiXCR clone calling, in-frame beta chains kept. Each record represents a unique CDR3 protein, reported with the most common genes and DNA among its rows. Here the sample has roughly 500,000 distinct CDR3 sequences; about 42% occur a single time. Roughly two fifths of the sample is taken by the ten largest. Which antigens these TCRs recognize remains unknown. The material sequenced was cultured PBMCs, taken from culture after CMV antigen stimulation. The receptors stem from a human donor in good health (CMV status not recorded). Some clones in this sample may be carry-over from other donors' samples.

The chain has TRBV7-2 and TRBJ2-3, with TRBD1 matching over 9 bases. Trimming removed 3 bases from V and 4 bases from J; junction bases left unmatched: 8. This CDR3 has 16 residues. Germline CDR1 reads SGHTA; CDR2 reads FQGNSA. The CDR3 sequence is CASSFELRTGADTQYF. The CDR3 coding sequence is TGTGCCAGCAGCTTCGAGTTAAGGACAGGGGCAGATACGCAGTATTTT.

V gene TRBV9 combines with J gene TRBJ1-1; TRBD1 might be the D (6 bases). There are 15 residues in the CDR3. Germline CDR1 reads SGDLS; CDR2 reads YYNGEE. Trimming removed 0 bases from V and 2 bases from J, with 11 bases in between. The CDR3 DNA reads as TGTGCCAGCAGCGTAGGAGGGGGACTAAACACTGAAGCTTTCTTT. This encodes CASSVGGGLNTEAFF.

This clonotype was detected only once. The genes are TRBV7-4 and TRBJ2-5, with 10 bases fitting TRBD2. After removal of 1 base from V and 5 bases from J, the junction contained 4 bases not matched to a gene. The CDR3 is made up of 15 amino acids. Germline V lookup: CDR1 SGHVT, CDR2 SQSDAQ. DNA of the CDR3: TGTGCCAGCAGCTTAGTACTAGCGGGAAAGGAGACCCAGTACTTC. Amino acids: CASSLVLAGKETQYF.

The chain couples TRBV18 to TRBJ2-5; possibly TRBD1 for D (6 bases). The germline V gene has CDR1 KGHSH and CDR2 LQKENI. V was shortened by 8 bases and J by 4 bases, with 14 bases between the two germline ends. This CDR3 is 13 amino acids long. The CDR3 spells CASPHQDRETQYF. The CDR3 DNA reads TGTGCCAGCCCCCATCAGGACAGAGAGACCCAGTACTTC.

The V and J genes are TRBV3-1 and TRBJ1-1; D remains ambiguous. Germline CDR1 and CDR2: LGHDT and YNNKEL (reference sequence). There are 14 residues in the CDR3. V lost 3 bases and J lost 3, with 11 bases in between. CDR3 nucleotides: TGTGCCAGCAGCCAGGGAGGGAGCGACACTGAAGCTTTCTTT. Translated: CASSQGGSDTEAFF.

In its sample, this clonotype was seen a few times. The chain couples TRBV6-5 to TRBJ1-1; unclear D gene. Trimming pared 6 bases from V and 2 bases from J, leaving 16 bases between. From germline, CDR1 is MNHEY and CDR2 SVGAGI. The CDR3 is 15 amino acids. CDR3 nucleotides: TGTGCCAGCAGCACATTCGATAGTCCCAACACTGAAGCTTTCTTT. This encodes CASSTFDSPNTEAFF.

The gene calls are TRBV10-3 and TRBJ1-2, with D tentatively TRBD1 (5 bases). The CDR3 extends over 14 amino acids. Germline CDR1 and CDR2: ENHRY and SYGVKD. Trimming cost V 4 bases and J 2 bases, with 11 bases left between them. The CDR3 loop is CAISALTENYGYTF. For the CDR3, the DNA is TGTGCCATCAGTGCCCTGACAGAAAACTATGGCTACACCTTC.

The sample holds a few counts of this clonotype. V is TRBV6-2 or TRBV6-3 and J is TRBJ2-7; 8 bases match TRBD1. After removal of 5 bases from V and 2 bases from J, the junction contained 2 bases not matched to a gene. This CDR3 contains 13 residues. In germline, CDR1 is MNHEY, CDR2 SVGEGT. The CDR3 coding sequence is TGTGCCAGCAGTGTGGGACAGGCCTACGAGCAGTACTTC. Its translation: CASSVGQAYEQYF.

This chain uses TRBV6-8 with TRBJ2-1, with TRBD2 matching 11 bases. The CDR3 spans 16 residues. CDR1 and CDR2 from the germline V gene are MNHGY and SAAAGT. V shed 8 bases and J 4 bases; nucleotides not matched to a gene: 10. This CDR3 is CASGAFSGRGYNEQFF. CDR3 in DNA: TGTGCCAGCGGGGCTTTTAGCGGGAGGGGGTACAATGAGCAGTTCTTC.

The chain employs TRBV7-9 and TRBJ1-5, with D possibly being TRBD1 (5 bases). This CDR3 has 14 amino acids. CDR1 SEHNR and CDR2 FQNEAQ come from the germline V gene (reference sequence). The V gene lost 2 bases and the J gene lost 4 bases, with 9 bases spanning the gap. CDR3 protein: CASSLTGGNQPQHF. CDR3 DNA: TGTGCCAGCAGCTTAACAGGAGGTAATCAGCCCCAGCATTTT.

The chain has TRBV29-1 and TRBJ2-1; D gene unclear. There are 12 residues in the CDR3. In germline, CDR1 is SQVTM, CDR2 ANQGSEA. The ends were cut back, 0 bases at V and 8 bases at J, with 8 bases in the middle. The chain's CDR3 is CSVEDRTDEQFF. CDR3 DNA sequence: TGCAGCGTTGAAGATCGAACGGATGAGCAGTTCTTC.

The gene calls are TRBV6-1 and TRBJ2-1; maybe TRBD2 (6 bases). This CDR3 region has 14 residues. With 9 bases removed from V and 5 bases from J, the gap between germline ends came to 17 bases. Per germline, CDR1 MNHNS and CDR2 SASEGT. CDR3 coding DNA: TGTGCCAGTCGAGCCACTAGCCTGAACAATGAGCAGTTCTTC. Its translation is CASRATSLNNEQFF.

CDR3 bases: TGTGCCAGCAGTTTTGGTCCCATTACTAGCGGGAGGGCAGGTGGCACAGATACGCAGTATTTT. Translating it yields CASSFGPITSGRAGGTDTQYF. This chain joins TRBV12-3 or TRBV12-4 and TRBJ2-3, with 13 bases aligning to TRBD2. This CDR3 contains 21 residues. J gave up 1 base and V 3 bases, and 16 bases lay outside the gene matches.

This clonotype was detected only a few times. This chain connects TRBV7-2 to TRBJ1-6; unclear D gene. V was pared by 3 bases and J by 8 bases, with 11 bases between. The germline gives CDR1 SGHTA, CDR2 FQGNSA. The CDR3 is 14 amino acids. CDR3 in amino acids: CASSLGPTDSPLHF. For the CDR3, the DNA is TGTGCCAGCAGCTTGGGTCCAACGGATTCACCCCTCCACTTT.

This clonotype was detected a few times. This sequence joins TRBV28 and TRBJ1-1; maybe TRBD1 (6 bases). V was pared by 6 bases and J by 5 bases, with 16 bases between. This CDR3 is built from 14 residues. CDR1 and CDR2 (germline): MDHEN, SYDVKM. In nucleotides, the CDR3 is TGTGCCAGCAGCCTCGCGAAAGGGGGGACTGAAGCTTTCTTT. This gives the protein CASSLAKGGTEAFF.

The rearrangement links TRBV25-1 to TRBJ2-1, with a weak D call TRBD1 (5 bases). This CDR3 spans 14 amino acids. CDR1 MGHDK and CDR2 SYGVNS come from the germline V gene. Trimming took off 4 bases at V and 6 bases at J, with 13 bases between the two ends. CDR3: CASSAKGLFNEQFF. The DNA for the CDR3 is TGTGCCAGCAGTGCGAAGGGGCTTTTCAATGAGCAGTTCTTC.

The chain couples TRBV7-8 to TRBJ2-1; no reliable D call. The V end lost 1 base, the J end lost 6 bases, and 10 bases lay between the germline ends. CDR1 and CDR2 (germline): SGHVS, FQNEAQ. This CDR3 region has 14 residues. CDR3: CASSLDRFPNEQFF. The CDR3 coding sequence is TGTGCCAGCAGCTTAGATCGATTTCCCAATGAGCAGTTCTTC.

CDR3 sequence: CASSYVLGEGYNEQFF. CDR3 in DNA: TGTGCCAGCAGTTACGTCTTGGGGGAGGGTTACAATGAGCAGTTCTTC. The rearrangement joins TRBV6-2 or TRBV6-3 to TRBJ2-1, with 7 nucleotides matching TRBD2. The V gene's germline CDR1 is MNHEY and CDR2 SVGEGT. V was clipped by 2 bases and J by 4 bases; unmatched bases: 8. This CDR3 has 16 residues.

V is TRBV3-1 and J is TRBJ2-1, with a possible D match to TRBD2 (6 bases). CDR1 LGHDT and CDR2 YNNKEL come from the germline V gene (reference sequence). The CDR3 has 15 amino acids. V was cut by 7 bases and J by 0 bases, with 13 bases left in between. CDR3 residues: CASTRDGSSYNEQFF. DNA of the CDR3: TGTGCCAGCACTCGTGACGGGAGCTCCTACAATGAGCAGTTCTTC.

This clonotype occurred a few times. The V and J genes are TRBV12-3 or TRBV12-4 and TRBJ2-7, with D possibly being TRBD2 (5 bases). With 3 bases removed from V and 1 base from J, the gap between germline ends came to 10 bases. The CDR3 has 14 amino acids. The CDR3 loop is CASSFMEDSYEQYF. DNA for the CDR3: TGTGCCAGCAGTTTTATGGAGGATTCCTACGAGCAGTACTTC.

In nucleotides, the CDR3 is TGCGCCAGCAGCCTTCGAGGGGGGGGAAACACTGAAGCTTTCTTT. Protein: CASSLRGGGNTEAFF. The chain has TRBV5-1 and TRBJ1-1; tentative D call: TRBD1 (6 bases). Germline lookup yields CDR1 SGHRS and CDR2 YFSETQ. The ends were cut back, 4 bases at V and 2 bases at J, with 15 bases in the middle. The CDR3 covers 15 residues.

This clonotype was seen only a few times. V and J are TRBV5-5 and TRBJ1-5; TRBD1 aligns across 9 bases. The germline CDR1 and CDR2 sequences are SGHKS and YYEKEE (reference sequence). CDR3 length: 14 residues. The J segment lost 5 bases and the V segment lost 2 bases, leaving 2 bases of the junction unmatched. CDR3 bases: TGTGCCAGCAGCTTAAGGACAGGGGATCAGCCCCAGCATTTT. It yields the protein CASSLRTGDQPQHF.

The chain links TRBV7-2 to TRBJ2-3; TRBD1 is a possible D gene (5 bases). The CDR3 runs 13 residues. In germline, CDR1 is SGHTA, CDR2 FQGNSA. The V end was cut by 5 bases, the J end by 7 bases, with 13 bases between. The CDR3 reads CASSDRGLYTQYF. The CDR3 DNA is TGTGCCAGCAGCGATAGGGGCCTGTATACGCAGTATTTT.

The rearrangement uses TRBV6-5 and TRBJ2-5, with 8 bases lining up with TRBD2. CDR1 and CDR2 from the germline V gene are MNHEY and SVGAGI. The CDR3 has 13 residues. V lost 6 bases to trimming and J lost 8 bases; unmatched junction nucleotides: 8. The CDR3 sequence is CASSLAGPRTQYF. The CDR3 DNA follows: TGTGCCAGCAGCTTAGCGGGGCCCAGAACCCAGTACTTC.

This clonotype was observed a few times. This sequence joins TRBV7-2 and TRBJ2-7; D not resolved. The CDR3 extends over 13 amino acids. With 0 bases removed from V and 5 bases from J, the gap between germline ends came to 8 bases. Germline V gene data show CDR1 as SGHTA and CDR2 as FQGNSA. The CDR3 spells CASSLAKGNEQYF. Written as DNA, the CDR3 is TGTGCCAGCAGCTTAGCGAAGGGTAACGAGCAGTACTTC.